This paragraph reports one T cell receptor beta chain. The antigen is not known. The repertoire was sequenced with immunoSEQ multiplex PCR; TCRdb's copy has only in-frame clones and lacks some. In the table there are 55,000 to 75,000 clones, less than 85% of which are singletons. The data were obtained in a study of OX40 agonist ivuxolimab in advanced cancers. Study-wide results and caveats: Antigen specificity of clonally expanded peripheral T cells was not established. Partial responders at 0.1-3.0 mg/kg showed near-lowest clonal expansion.

Looked up from germline, CDR1 is MDHEN and CDR2 is SYDVKM. Between the trimmed V and J ends, which lost 6 bases and 2 bases, there was a span of 13 bases. The CDR3 sequence is 14 residues long. The clonotype was recovered from an adult with an advanced solid tumor such as melanoma, head and neck, liver or kidney cancer. The source was CD4+ or CD8+ T cells sorted from blood, collected in a trial of the OX40 agonist ivuxolimab. The rearrangement uses TRBV28 and TRBJ1-1; D is perhaps TRBD1 (5 bases). In nucleotides, the CDR3 is TGTGCCAGCAGAAGGCGGGGCTTTAACACTGAAGCTTTCTTT. Translating it yields CASRRRGFNTEAFF.